This T cell receptor beta chain was retrieved from a study of blood T cell repertoires in COVID-19. Original handling: From reference gene primer amplification, estimates of nucleated cell counts were derived. Sequencing was performed with immunoSEQ multiplex PCR; in TCRdb, only in-frame clones are kept and a portion is missing. D and trimming were read from the DNA, whereas the V and J calls and clone size are those reported in that table. This table has around 130,000 clones, around 80% appearing once. The CDR3 length is 15 residues. In germline, CDR1 is KGHSH, CDR2 LQKENI. V dropped 2 bases and J dropped 2 bases, with 13 bases sitting between them.

The receptor was derived from a human donor in a cohort sampled during active COVID-19. This chain joins TRBV18 and TRBJ2-7; tentatively, D is TRBD1 (5 bases). The specimen sequenced was peripheral blood. The CDR3 DNA reads TGTGCCAGCTCACCAATGGCAGGGATTACCTACGAGCAGTACTTC. Translation gives CASSPMAGITYEQYF.